This is a list of T cell receptor beta chains from one sample in a study of blood T cell repertoires in COVID-19. TCRdb keeps only in-frame clones here, not all; method: immunoSEQ multiplex PCR. The table has 200,000 to 300,000 clones, around four fifths seen once; the top ten hold 4.2%. Sequencing used peripheral blood. The source of these receptors is a man aged 60 to 75 with acute or convalescent COVID-19. Both conserved end residues are part of each CDR3. Each record gives: D gene, clone size, V gene, J gene, CDR3 protein, CDR3 DNA. A D gene is named only where the DNA matches it firmly. The listing skips clone size in some rows; elsewhere it reads once, few, many or a size class.

TRBD1,-,TRBV30,TRBJ1-5,CAWSKDRGNQPQHF,TGTGCCTGGAGTAAAGACAGGGGCAATCAGCCCCAGCATTTT
TRBD1,once,TRBV6-5,TRBJ1-1,CASSYLTGSGTEAFF,TGTGCCAGCAGTTACTTGACAGGGTCGGGCACTGAAGCTTTCTTT
TRBD2,-,TRBV5-4,TRBJ2-5,CASSLATSGTQETQYF,TGTGCCAGCAGCTTGGCAACTAGCGGGACCCAAGAGACCCAGTACTTC
-,-,TRBV29-1,TRBJ1-3,CSVVAASSGNTIYF,TGCAGCGTTGTTGCGGCAAGCTCTGGAAACACCATATATTTT
-,-,TRBV5-1,TRBJ2-7,CASSFRGSLYEQYF,TGCGCCAGCAGCTTCCGGGGGTCACTGTACGAGCAGTACTTC
TRBD1,-,TRBV9,TRBJ2-2,CASSPRTGGDRGTGELFF,TGTGCCAGCAGCCCCCGGACAGGGGGAGACCGGGGGACCGGGGAGCTGTTTTTT
-,once,TRBV5-1,TRBJ2-7,CASSLTSGSVYEQYF,TGCGCCAGCAGCTTAACTTCAGGGTCGGTGTACGAGCAGTACTTC
-,-,TRBV3-1/TRBV3-2,TRBJ1-6,CASSQQGGNSPLHF,TGTGCCAGCAGCCAGCAGGGAGGGAATTCACCCCTCCACTTT
-,-,TRBV5-1,TRBJ2-2,CASSLGQYTGELFF,TGCGCCAGCAGCTTGGGACAGTACACCGGGGAGCTGTTTTTT
-,-,TRBV5-6,TRBJ2-2,CASSNPQGITGELFF,TGTGCCAGCAGCAACCCCCAGGGAATCACCGGGGAGCTGTTTTTT
-,-,TRBV9,TRBJ2-3,CASSAQLSTDTQYF,TGTGCCAGCAGCGCGCAACTAAGCACAGATACGCAGTATTTT
-,-,TRBV19,TRBJ1-1,CASSKGGINTEAFF,TGTGCCAGTAGTAAAGGGGGAATTAACACTGAAGCTTTCTTT
TRBD2,-,TRBV6-5,TRBJ2-1,CASSRAGEQFF,TGTGCCAGCAGCAGAGCGGGAGAGCAGTTCTTC
TRBD2,-,TRBV19,TRBJ2-2,CATKLAGRDTGELFF,TGTGCCACCAAACTAGCGGGGAGAGACACCGGGGAGCTGTTTTTT
-,-,TRBV27,TRBJ1-5,CASSTRRDQPQHF,TGTGCCAGCAGTACCCGGCGGGATCAGCCCCAGCATTTT
TRBD1,-,TRBV6-5,TRBJ2-4,CASSYFRTGVNIQYF,TGTGCCAGCAGTTACTTCAGGACAGGGGTAAACATTCAGTACTTC
TRBD2,-,TRBV4-1,TRBJ2-1,CASSQLAGDSYNEQFF,TGCGCCAGCAGCCAACTAGCGGGGGATTCCTACAATGAGCAGTTCTTC
TRBD1,few,TRBV11-3,TRBJ2-3,CASSLQGANTDTQYF,TGTGCCAGCAGCTTACAGGGGGCGAACACAGATACGCAGTATTTT
-,few,TRBV4-1,TRBJ2-1,CASSLRSAEEQFF,TGCGCCAGCAGCTTGAGGAGCGCAGAGGAGCAGTTCTTC
-,once,TRBV18,TRBJ1-4,CASSPRSGTNEKLFF,TGTGCCAGCTCACCACGGTCAGGGACTAATGAAAAACTGTTTTTT
-,-,TRBV7-3,TRBJ2-1,CASSPDSYNEQFF,TGTGCCAGTAGTCCCGATTCCTACAATGAGCAGTTCTTC
TRBD1,-,TRBV3-1/TRBV3-2,TRBJ1-1,CASSRGPGTEAFF,TGTGCCAGCAGTAGGGGGCCGGGCACTGAAGCTTTCTTT
TRBD1,-,TRBV11-2,TRBJ2-7,CASRSPGQGHEQYF,TGTGCCAGCAGATCCCCGGGACAGGGGCACGAGCAGTACTTC
-,-,TRBV27,TRBJ1-1,CASSFWGRGEAFF,TGTGCCAGCAGTTTTTGGGGGAGGGGCGAAGCTTTCTTT
-,-,TRBV16,TRBJ1-2,CASSQSLEAGANYGYTF,TGTGCCAGCAGCCAATCGCTAGAAGCAGGGGCGAACTATGGCTACACCTTC
TRBD2,-,TRBV11-2,TRBJ2-1,CASSLPPGTSGRHYNEQFF,TGTGCCAGCAGCTTACCCCCCGGGACTAGCGGCCGGCACTACAATGAGCAGTTCTTC
-,-,TRBV2,TRBJ2-3,CASSTRGWEDTQYF,TGTGCCAGCAGCACCAGGGGTTGGGAAGATACGCAGTATTTT
-,-,TRBV9,TRBJ1-1,CASSPRGSENTEAFF,TGTGCCAGCAGCCCCCGAGGGAGCGAGAACACTGAAGCTTTCTTT
-,-,TRBV28,TRBJ2-7,CASSFSLYEQYF,TGTGCCAGCAGTTTCAGTCTCTACGAGCAGTACTTC
-,-,TRBV4-3,TRBJ2-1,CASSQEEGGNEQFF,TGCGCCAGCAGCCAAGAAGAAGGGGGCAATGAGCAGTTCTTC
-,-,TRBV6-4,TRBJ1-6,CASSDTGNNSPLHF,TGTGCCAGCAGTGATACAGGGAATAATTCACCCCTCCACTTT
TRBD1,-,TRBV19,TRBJ2-2,CASSIEGTGGSGELFF,TGTGCCAGTAGTATCGAGGGGACAGGGGGGTCCGGGGAGCTGTTTTTT
-,once,TRBV5-6,TRBJ2-6,CASSPPGDLYGANVLTF,TGTGCCAGCAGTCCTCCAGGGGATCTATATGGGGCCAACGTCCTGACTTTC
TRBD2,-,TRBV28,TRBJ2-7,CASSPPWDGRTHTPYEQYF,TGTGCCAGCAGTCCCCCATGGGACGGGAGGACCCACACACCCTACGAGCAGTACTTC
TRBD2,once,TRBV10-3,TRBJ2-5,CAISVGLAGGEETQYF,TGTGCCATCAGTGTGGGTCTAGCGGGGGGGGAAGAGACCCAGTACTTC
-,-,TRBV7-3,TRBJ2-1,CASSSTSSGEQFF,TGTGCCAGCAGCTCGACTTCCTCCGGGGAGCAGTTCTTC
-,-,TRBV6-5,TRBJ1-5,CASRPGQYNQPQHF,TGTGCCAGCAGACCCGGACAGTACAATCAGCCCCAGCATTTT
-,-,TRBV5-4,TRBJ1-2,CASSLAGGDIGYTF,TGTGCCAGCAGCTTGGCGGGGGGGGACATCGGCTACACCTTC